The source of this T cell receptor (beta chain) is a study of regulatory T cells in long-lasting Graves disease. Overall study: Antithyroid drugs had been taken under 3 months by newly diagnosed Graves' patients.

Per germline, CDR1 KGHSH and CDR2 LQKENI. This CDR3 region has 15 residues. After removal of 3 bases from V and 6 bases from J, the junction contained 4 bases not matched to a gene. Study-wide findings and caveats: Accuracy may have been reduced by the small sample size.

Noted time point: newly diagnosed GD, antithyroid drugs for less than 3 months. The TCR library was made from RNA extracted from PBMCs. This clonotype was observed once. What it recognizes is unknown. Arm-PCR of CDR3 regions and iRepertoire HTBI primers were the basis on which TCR beta libraries were built. TCRdb ran MiXCR on the multiplex PCR reads and lists one entry per CDR3 protein. The table has 540,000 or so distinct CDR3 sequences, approximately 12% seen once. These data were also filed under a second study, of T cells in Graves' hyperthyroidism and ophthalmopathy. That publication notes: Stable hyperthyroidism: no ophthalmopathy progression over 18 months of follow-up.

The material sequenced was peripheral blood mononuclear cells (PBMCs), taken at new diagnosis, from a patient treated with antithyroid drugs. J is TRBJ2-1 and V is TRBV18; TRBD2 aligns across 11 bases. The TCR was taken from a man aged 25 to 40 with Graves disease. The DNA for the CDR3 is TGTGCCAGCTCACCGGGACTAGCGGCGAGCAATGAGCAGTTCTTC. Amino acid sequence: CASSPGLAASNEQFF.